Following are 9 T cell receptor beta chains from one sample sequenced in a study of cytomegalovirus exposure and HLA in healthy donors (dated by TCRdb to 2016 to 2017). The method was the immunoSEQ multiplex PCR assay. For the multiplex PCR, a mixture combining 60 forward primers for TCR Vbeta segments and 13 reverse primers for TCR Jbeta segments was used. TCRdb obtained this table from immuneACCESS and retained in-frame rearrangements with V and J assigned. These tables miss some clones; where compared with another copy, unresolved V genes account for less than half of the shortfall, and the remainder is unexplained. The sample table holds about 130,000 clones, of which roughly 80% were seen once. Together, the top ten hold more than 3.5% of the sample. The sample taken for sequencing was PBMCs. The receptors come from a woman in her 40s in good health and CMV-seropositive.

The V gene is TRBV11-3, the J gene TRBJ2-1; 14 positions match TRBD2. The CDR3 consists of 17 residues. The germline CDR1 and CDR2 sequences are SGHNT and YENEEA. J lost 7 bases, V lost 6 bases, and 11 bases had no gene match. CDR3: CASSATSGRAVGNEQFF. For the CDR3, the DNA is TGTGCCAGCAGTGCGACTAGCGGGAGGGCTGTGGGTAATGAGCAGTTCTTC.

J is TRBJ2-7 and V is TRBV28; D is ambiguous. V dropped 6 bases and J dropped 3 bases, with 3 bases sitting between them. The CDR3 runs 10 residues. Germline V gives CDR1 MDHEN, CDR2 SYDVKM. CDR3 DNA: TGTGCCAGCAGCCTCTACGAGCAGTACTTC. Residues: CASSLYEQYF.

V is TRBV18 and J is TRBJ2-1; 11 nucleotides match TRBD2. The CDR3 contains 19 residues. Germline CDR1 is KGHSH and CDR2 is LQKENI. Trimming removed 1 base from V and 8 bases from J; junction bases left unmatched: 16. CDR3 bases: TGTGCCAGCTCACCACGGTCCCTGGGACTAGCGGCCCGGGGTGATGAGCAGTTCTTC. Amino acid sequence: CASSPRSLGLAARGDEQFF.

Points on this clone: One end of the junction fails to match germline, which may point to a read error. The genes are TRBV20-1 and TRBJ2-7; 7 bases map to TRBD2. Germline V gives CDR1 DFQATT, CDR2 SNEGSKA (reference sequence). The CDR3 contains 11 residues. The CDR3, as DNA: TGCAGTGCTAGAGAAAACCGGGACTACAACTTC. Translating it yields CSARENRDYNF.

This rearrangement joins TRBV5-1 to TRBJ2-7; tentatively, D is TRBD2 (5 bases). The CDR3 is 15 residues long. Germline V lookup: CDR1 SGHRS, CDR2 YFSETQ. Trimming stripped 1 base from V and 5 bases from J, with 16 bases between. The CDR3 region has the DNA TGCGCCAGCAGCTTGTACGGGGTTCAAGGTAACGAGCAGTACTTC. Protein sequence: CASSLYGVQGNEQYF.

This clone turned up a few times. The CDR3 DNA is TGTGCCAGCAGCTTTGTGGCAGGGGGCGCCGGGAGCAATCAGCCCCAGCATTTT. Amino acids: CASSFVAGGAGSNQPQHF. V is TRBV7-9 and J is TRBJ1-5; 8 nucleotides align to TRBD1. This CDR3 region has 18 residues. Germline CDR1 is SEHNR and CDR2 is FQNEAQ (reference sequence). Trimming removed 3 bases from V and 1 base from J; junction bases left unmatched: 11.

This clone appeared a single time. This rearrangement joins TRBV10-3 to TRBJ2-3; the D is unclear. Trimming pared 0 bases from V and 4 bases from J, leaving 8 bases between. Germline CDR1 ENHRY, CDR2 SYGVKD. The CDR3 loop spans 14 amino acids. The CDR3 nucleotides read TGTGCCATCAGTGAGTCGCTTAGTTCAGATACGCAGTATTTT. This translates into CAISESLSSDTQYF.

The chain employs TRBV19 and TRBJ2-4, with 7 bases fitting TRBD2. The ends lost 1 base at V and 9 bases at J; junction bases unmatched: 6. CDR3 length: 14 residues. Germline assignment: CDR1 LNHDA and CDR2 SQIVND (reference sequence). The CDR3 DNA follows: TGTGCCAGTAGTATAGGCACGGGGGGTAGCATTCAGTACTTC. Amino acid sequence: CASSIGTGGSIQYF.

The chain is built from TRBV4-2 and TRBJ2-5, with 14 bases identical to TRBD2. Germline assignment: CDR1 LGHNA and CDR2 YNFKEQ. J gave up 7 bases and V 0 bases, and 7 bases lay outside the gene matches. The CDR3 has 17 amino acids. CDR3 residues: CASSQEGGTSGRVTQYF. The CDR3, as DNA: TGTGCCAGCAGCCAAGAAGGGGGGACTAGCGGGAGAGTGACCCAGTACTTC.